This T cell receptor (beta chain) was observed in a study of Ad26.COV2.S vaccination and SARS-CoV-2 variants. This CDR3 region has 14 residues. CDR1 LNHDA and CDR2 SQIVND come from the germline V gene (reference sequence). Findings and caveats of the study: The breadth of spike-specific CD8+ and CD4+ T cell responses after vaccination was reportedly substantial. Relative to placebo recipients, vaccine recipients exhibited elevated spike-specific TCR breadth.

This table comes from immunoSEQ multiplex PCR, and its TCRdb copy is limited to in-frame clones, with some not included. The sample records 350,000 to 450,000 clones, around 92% being singletons. Remarks on this clone: Its antigen is undetermined. One end of the junction does not line up with germline, which may come from a read error.

Noted treatment: about 20 received Ad26.COV2.S at low or high dose, single or two shots; about 5 received placebo; per-sample allocation not given. Collection of samples fell on day 63 after the first vaccine or placebo injection. The chain recombines TRBV19 with TRBJ2-7; weak D call: TRBD2 (7 bases). This TCR derives from a person aged 18-65 years who received the Ad26.COV2.S COVID-19 vaccine or a placebo. The specimen was peripheral blood, collected in a trial of Ad26.COV2.S vaccine versus placebo. As DNA, the CDR3 is TGTGCCAGTAGTCCGGGGGGCCCCTCCTACGAGCAGTGCTTC. Translated, it gives CASSPGGPSYEQCF.